The 2 T cell receptor beta chains reported below all come from one sample, sequenced in a study of shared clonotypes between healthy human individuals. Libraries were prepared by immunoSEQ multiplex PCR; TCRdb keeps only in-frame clonotypes and omits some of them. Of roughly 2.6 million clones in the sample, approximately 92% were seen once. The sequenced sample consisted of naive CD4+ T cells sorted from blood. The sample's subset: CD45RA+ positively selected. The receptors here all came from a man younger than 35 in good health.

Remarks on this clone: Different DNA sequences within this sample yield the same CDR3. The V gene is TRBV10-3, the J gene TRBJ2-1; D remains ambiguous. Germline values: CDR1 ENHRY, CDR2 SYGVKD. The CDR3 loop spans 13 amino acids. Trimming pared 3 bases from V and 6 bases from J, leaving 9 bases between. CDR3 nucleotide sequence: TGTGCCATCAGTGATGGGCCCCCCAATGAGCAGTTCTTC. Translated: CAISDGPPNEQFF.

This rearrangement joins TRBV6-5 to TRBJ2-1, with D uncertain. The CDR3 length is 15 residues. Trimming stripped 4 bases from V and 2 bases from J, with 12 bases between. Germline values: CDR1 MNHEY, CDR2 SVGAGI. DNA for the CDR3: TGTGCCAGCAGTTCGTACATCCCAGCCTACAATGAGCAGTTCTTC. It is translated as CASSSYIPAYNEQFF.